This T cell receptor beta chain was sequenced during a study of regulatory T cells in long-lasting Graves disease. iRepertoire HTBI primers and Arm-PCR of CDR3 regions built TCR beta libraries. One entry per CDR3 protein results from TCRdb running MiXCR on the multiplex PCR reads. The table includes 400,000 to 650,000 distinct CDR3 sequences, around 16% detected once. Time point specified: newly diagnosed GD, antithyroid drugs for less than 3 months. The authors made the TCR library using RNA they extracted from PBMCs. In each case, Graves' disease was diagnosed per American Thyroid Association guidelines. This clonotype came up many times. The CDR3 spans 15 residues. Trimming removed 6 bases from V and 7 bases from J; junction bases left unmatched: 14. Germline CDR1 MNHNS, CDR2 SASEGT. These data were also reused for a study on T cells in Graves' hyperthyroidism and ophthalmopathy.

The chain joins TRBV6-1 to TRBJ1-2; 7 nucleotides align to TRBD1. This TCR derives from a middle-aged woman with Graves disease. The starting material was peripheral blood mononuclear cells (PBMCs), obtained at new diagnosis, from a patient treated with antithyroid drugs. The CDR3 sequence is CASSERESGGGGYTF. DNA of the CDR3: TGTGCCAGCAGCGAAAGAGAATCAGGGGGGGGTGGCTACACCTTC.